Listed below are T cell receptor beta chains from one sample, sequenced in a study of T-cell memory formation after mild COVID-19. Each CDR3 protein gets one entry after TCRdb re-called the 5' RACE reads with MiXCR. Among 150,000 to 200,000 distinct CDR3 sequences listed, around a third were seen once. The sequenced sample was PBMCs or a T cell subset sorted from them (not recorded which). These receptors originate from an adult woman who had mild COVID-19 (a few samples of this study predate the infection). Cell type and time point are not known. The CDR3 runs from the conserved cysteine through the conserved F or W. The D gene is left open where the match is weak. The listing skips clone size in some rows; elsewhere it reads once, few, many or a size class.

size,D,J,V,CDR3,DNA
NA,TRBD1,TRBJ1-1,TRBV12-3/TRBV12-4,CASSTTGRTEAFF,TGTGCCAGCAGCACGACAGGGAGGACTGAAGCTTTCTTT
NA,NA,TRBJ2-4,TRBV7-6,CASSSAGGAGAKNIQYF,TGTGCCAGCAGCTCCGCAGGGGGGGCAGGGGCCAAAAACATTCAGTACTTC
NA,TRBD1,TRBJ1-5,TRBV6-6,CASSYGQGGQGASQQPQHF,TGTGCCAGCAGTTACGGTCAGGGGGGACAGGGTGCATCGCAGCAGCCCCAGCATTTT
NA,NA,TRBJ2-7,TRBV5-1,CASSLGDRGLYF,TGCGCCAGCAGCTTGGGGGACCGGGGACTGTACTTC
NA,NA,TRBJ1-2,TRBV30,CAWSEGINYGYTF,TGTGCCTGGAGTGAGGGGATAAACTATGGCTACACCTTC
few,TRBD2,TRBJ2-5,TRBV6-2/TRBV6-3,CASRPDWGGETQYF,TGTGCCAGCAGGCCAGACTGGGGAGGGGAGACCCAGTACTTC
few,TRBD2,TRBJ2-7,TRBV5-1,CASSLMVSGIGEQYF,TGCGCCAGCAGCTTGATGGTTAGCGGGATTGGAGAGCAGTACTTC
few,TRBD1,TRBJ1-1,TRBV7-3,CASSSDRVNTEAFF,TGTGCCAGCAGCTCCGACAGGGTGAACACTGAAGCTTTCTTT
NA,NA,TRBJ2-7,TRBV12-3/TRBV12-4,CASSLQGHEQYF,TGTGCCAGCAGTTTGCAGGGCCACGAGCAGTACTTC
few,TRBD1,TRBJ2-3,TRBV5-1,CASSLSGTGGADTQYF,TGCGCCAGCAGCTTGTCGGGGACAGGGGGCGCAGATACGCAGTATTTT
NA,NA,TRBJ1-6,TRBV6-5,CASSYPGSPLHF,TGTGCCAGCAGTTACCCAGGATCACCCCTCCACTTT
NA,NA,TRBJ2-7,TRBV5-6,CASSLAGPGEQYF,TGTGCCAGCAGCTTGGCCGGACCAGGCGAGCAGTACTTC
many,NA,TRBJ2-2,TRBV5-1,CASSLPGAANTGELFF,TGCGCCAGCAGCTTACCCGGGGCGGCGAACACCGGGGAGCTGTTTTTT
NA,NA,TRBJ1-6,TRBV6-5,CASTLGGANSPLHF,TGTGCCAGCACCCTCGGAGGGGCTAATTCACCCCTCCACTTT
NA,NA,TRBJ2-1,TRBV12-3/TRBV12-4,CASSLYGQFIF,TGTGCCAGCAGTTTGTATGGACAGTTCATCTTC
few,NA,TRBJ1-1,TRBV19,CASSIALNTEAFF,TGTGCCAGTAGTATAGCACTGAACACTGAAGCTTTCTTT
NA,NA,TRBJ2-4,TRBV10-3,CAISPEAKNIQYF,TGTGCCATCAGCCCTGAAGCCAAAAACATTCAGTACTTC
few,NA,TRBJ2-2,TRBV27,CASSFGGGVTGELFF,TGTGCCAGCAGTTTCGGTGGCGGGGTCACCGGGGAGCTGTTTTTT
NA,NA,TRBJ2-3,TRBV15,CATGMARRSTDTQYF,TGTGCCACCGGGATGGCCCGGAGAAGCACAGATACGCAGTATTTT
once,NA,TRBJ2-2,TRBV3-1,CASSRKQNTGELFF,TGTGCCAGCAGCCGGAAACAGAACACCGGGGAGCTGTTTTTT
NA,TRBD2,TRBJ2-5,TRBV7-2,CASSLSSGKVQETQYF,TGTGCCAGCAGCTTATCTAGCGGGAAAGTCCAAGAGACCCAGTACTTC
few,NA,TRBJ2-1,TRBV5-1,CASSLWVGGPSYNEQFF,TGCGCCAGCAGCTTGTGGGTTGGGGGGCCCTCCTACAATGAGCAGTTCTTC
NA,TRBD2,TRBJ2-7,TRBV12-3/TRBV12-4,CASTLRGGLVNEQYF,TGTGCCAGCACCCTACGTGGGGGACTAGTTAACGAGCAGTACTTC
once,TRBD1,TRBJ1-5,TRBV5-5,CASSPGTGDSNQPQHF,TGTGCCAGCAGCCCCGGGACAGGTGATAGCAATCAGCCCCAGCATTTT
NA,NA,TRBJ2-1,TRBV4-3,CASSQDFRTSYNEQFF,TGCGCCAGCAGCCAAGATTTTCGGACCTCCTACAATGAGCAGTTCTTC
few,NA,TRBJ2-3,TRBV7-6,CASSPRSNGQADTQYF,TGTGCCAGCAGCCCCCGCAGTAACGGTCAGGCAGATACGCAGTATTTT
NA,NA,TRBJ1-1,TRBV12-3/TRBV12-4,CASSYSEAFF,TGTGCCAGCAGTTACTCTGAAGCTTTCTTT
NA,NA,TRBJ2-5,TRBV5-1,CARSLVTASQETQYF,TGCGCCAGAAGCTTGGTCACCGCTTCACAAGAGACCCAGTACTTC
NA,NA,TRBJ1-2,TRBV9,CASSGFSSGYTF,TGTGCCAGCAGCGGATTCAGTAGTGGCTACACCTTC
NA,TRBD1,TRBJ2-1,TRBV24-1,CATSARTGGYNEQFF,TGTGCCACCAGTGCTCGGACAGGGGGCTACAATGAGCAGTTCTTC
NA,NA,TRBJ2-3,TRBV5-1,CASISSRLPDTQYF,TGCGCCAGCATCTCATCACGCCTGCCAGATACGCAGTATTTT
many,NA,TRBJ1-2,TRBV20-1,CSARVPGDGYTF,TGCAGTGCTAGAGTCCCAGGGGATGGCTACACCTTC
NA,NA,TRBJ2-2,TRBV12-3/TRBV12-4,CASSLTGPVGNTGELFF,TGTGCCAGCAGTTTAACAGGGCCCGTTGGGAACACCGGGGAGCTGTTTTTT
NA,TRBD1,TRBJ1-1,TRBV20-1,CSARGDSRETEAFF,TGCAGTGCTAGGGGGGACAGTAGGGAGACTGAAGCTTTCTTT
few,NA,TRBJ2-7,TRBV4-1,CASSQDAAGRSYEQYF,TGCGCCAGCAGCCAAGATGCGGCGGGACGGTCCTACGAGCAGTACTTC
NA,NA,TRBJ1-5,TRBV23-1,CASSPCPSPRPQHF,TGCGCCAGCAGCCCCTGCCCGAGCCCCCGGCCCCAGCATTTT